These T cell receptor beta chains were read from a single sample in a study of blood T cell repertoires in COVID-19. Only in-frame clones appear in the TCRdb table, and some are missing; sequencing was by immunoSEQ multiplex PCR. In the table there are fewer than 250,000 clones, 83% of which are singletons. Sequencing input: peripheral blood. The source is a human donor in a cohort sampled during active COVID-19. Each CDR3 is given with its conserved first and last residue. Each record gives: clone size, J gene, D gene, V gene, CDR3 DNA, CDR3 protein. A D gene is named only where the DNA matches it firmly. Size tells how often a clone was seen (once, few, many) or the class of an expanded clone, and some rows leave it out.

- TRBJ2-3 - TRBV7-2 TGTGCCAGCAGCCCCCGGCCAGGGGCCTCTAGCACAGATACGCAGTATTTT CASSPRPGASSTDTQYF
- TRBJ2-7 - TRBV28 TGTGCCAGCAGTGCCCTCAGGGGGGTCTCCTACGAGCAGTACTTC CASSALRGVSYEQYF
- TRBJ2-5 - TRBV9 TGTGCCAGCAGCCCAGGCCCGACGGGAAAAGAGACCCAGTACTTC CASSPGPTGKETQYF
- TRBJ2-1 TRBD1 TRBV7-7 TGTGCTAGCAGCTTAAACCCAAACAGGGGGGATGAGCAGTTCTTC CASSLNPNRGDEQFF
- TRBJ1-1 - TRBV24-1 TGTGCCACCAGTGATTGTTGCCCCCGGGACACTCGAAACACTGAAGCTTTCTTT CATSDCCPRDTRNTEAFF
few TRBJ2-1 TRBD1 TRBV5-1 TGCGCCAGCAGCTTGCTTGGACAGGGGTTATACAATGAGCAGTTCTTC CASSLLGQGLYNEQFF
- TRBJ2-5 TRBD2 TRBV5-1 TGCGCCAGCAGCTTGGCCGCGGCTAGCGGGTTTCAAGAGACCCAGTACTTC CASSLAAASGFQETQYF
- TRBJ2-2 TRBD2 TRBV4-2 TGTGCCAGCAGCCAAGTCCGGCTAGCGGGGAAGGGGACCGGGGAGCTGTTTTTT CASSQVRLAGKGTGELFF
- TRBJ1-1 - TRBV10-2 TGCGCCAGCAGCGGGGAGTTCACTGAAGCTTTCTTT CASSGEFTEAFF
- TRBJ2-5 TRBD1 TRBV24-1 TGTGCCACCAGTGATTTGCTTCAGGGACAGGGTAGGGAGACCCAGTACTTC CATSDLLQGQGRETQYF
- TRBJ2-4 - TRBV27 TGTGCCAGCGGTCTCAGGGGGGCGGGCATTCAGTACTTC CASGLRGAGIQYF
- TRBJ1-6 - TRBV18 TGTGCCAGCTCACGGGAGCAGTCGGATTCACCCCTCCACTTT CASSREQSDSPLHF
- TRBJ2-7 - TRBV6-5 TGTGCCAGCAGTCTGAGTCCGGGGAGACTCTACGAGCAGTACTTC CASSLSPGRLYEQYF
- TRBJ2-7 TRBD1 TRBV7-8 TGTGCCAGCAGCGTCGCCTTTATCAGGGGGCTGTTACACGAGCAGTACTTC CASSVAFIRGLLHEQYF
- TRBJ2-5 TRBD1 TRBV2 TGTGCCAGCAGTGCGGACAGGGGGCAGGAGACCCAGTACTTC CASSADRGQETQYF
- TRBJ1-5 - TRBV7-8 TGTGCCAGCAGCTTAGCTGGGCGCAATCAGCCCCAGCATTTT CASSLAGRNQPQHF
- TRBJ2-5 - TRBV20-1 TGCAGTGCTAGACTAGAGACCCAGTACTTC CSARLETQYF
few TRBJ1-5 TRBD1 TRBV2 TGTGCCAGCAGTGGACAGGGTATCGGCCAGCCCCAGCATTTT CASSGQGIGQPQHF
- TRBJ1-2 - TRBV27 TGTGCCAGCAGTTTAACGGGGTCCTATGGCTACACCTTC CASSLTGSYGYTF
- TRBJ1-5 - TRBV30 TGTGCCTGGAGTGTTCGGAGCAATCAGCCCCAGCATTTT CAWSVRSNQPQHF
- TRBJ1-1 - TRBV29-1 TGCAGCGTTGTTCCGCCGACAGGAGGAGGAACTGAAGCTTTCTTT CSVVPPTGGGTEAFF
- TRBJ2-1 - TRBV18 TGTGCCAGCTCACCGACTAGATCGGGTGAGCAGTTCTTC CASSPTRSGEQFF
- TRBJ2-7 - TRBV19 TGTGCCAGTAGTCTAAGCCCGTTTCTCGAGCAGTACTTC CASSLSPFLEQYF
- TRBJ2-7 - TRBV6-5 TGTGCCAGCAGTAGTAGTTTCCACGAGCAGTACTTC CASSSSFHEQYF
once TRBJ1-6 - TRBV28 TGTGCCAGCAGATCGGGACATAATAATTCACCCCTCCACTTT CASRSGHNNSPLHF
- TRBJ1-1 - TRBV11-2 TGTGCCAGCAGCTTAGACCGACAGTACGCTTTCTTT CASSLDRQYAFF